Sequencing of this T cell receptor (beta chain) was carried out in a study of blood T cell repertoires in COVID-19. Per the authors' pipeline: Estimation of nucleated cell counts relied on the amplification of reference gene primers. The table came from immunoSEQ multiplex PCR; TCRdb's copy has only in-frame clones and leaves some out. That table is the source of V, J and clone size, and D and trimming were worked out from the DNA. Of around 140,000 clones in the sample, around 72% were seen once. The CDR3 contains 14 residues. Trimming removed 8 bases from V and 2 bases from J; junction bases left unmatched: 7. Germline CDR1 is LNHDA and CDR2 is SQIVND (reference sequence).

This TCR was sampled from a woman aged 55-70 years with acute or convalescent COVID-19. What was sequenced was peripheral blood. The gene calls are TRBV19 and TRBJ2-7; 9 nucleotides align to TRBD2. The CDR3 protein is CASHAGGSPYEQYF. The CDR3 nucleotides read TGTGCCAGTCACGCGGGAGGGTCCCCCTACGAGCAGTACTTC.